These 16 T cell receptor beta chains share one sample of origin, sequenced in a study of T cell changes during pregnancy in multiple sclerosis. Only in-frame clones appear in the TCRdb table, and some are missing; sequencing was by immunoSEQ multiplex PCR. The sample lists tens of thousands of clones, roughly 89% occurring once. The sample was CD8+ T cells from peripheral blood mononuclear cells, taken in the first trimester of pregnancy. Receptors originate from a female donor with multiple sclerosis, enrolled in a pregnancy study.

The chain is built from TRBV7-8 and TRBJ2-3; 10 nucleotides agree with TRBD2. The CDR3 has 19 amino acids. Germline CDR1 reads SGHVS; CDR2 reads FQNEAQ. With V trimmed by 1 base and J by 6 bases, 16 bases remained unmatched. CDR3 nucleotides: TGTGCCAGCAGCTTAGAGGTGTCTAGCGGGAGTCCCCTTCAGGATACGCAGTATTTT. It encodes CASSLEVSSGSPLQDTQYF.

V usage is TRBV6-1 and J usage is TRBJ2-7; a possible D gene is TRBD2 (6 bases). CDR1 and CDR2 from the germline V gene are MNHNS and SASEGT. CDR3 length equals 15 residues. The germline V and J ends were trimmed by 1 base and 4 bases, with 14 bases remaining between them. The CDR3 is CASSEEETSSYEQYF. CDR3 nucleotides: TGTGCCAGCAGTGAAGAGGAGACTAGTAGTTACGAGCAGTACTTC.

V gene TRBV9 combines with J gene TRBJ2-3, with D possibly TRBD2 on 7 matching bases. V was shortened by 3 bases and J by 1 base, with 12 bases between the two germline ends. The CDR3 totals 15 residues. CDR1 SGDLS and CDR2 YYNGEE come from the germline V gene. This CDR3 reads CASSAAGAGTDTQYF. The CDR3 DNA reads as TGTGCCAGCAGCGCCGCGGGGGCAGGCACAGATACGCAGTATTTT.

The chain uses TRBV7-6 and TRBJ2-7, with D possibly TRBD2 on 6 matching bases. V was pared by 1 base and J by 3 bases, with 13 bases between. The CDR3 has 15 residues. Germline assignment: CDR1 SGHVS and CDR2 FNYEAQ. As DNA, the CDR3 is TGTGCCAGCAGCTTAGTGCAATCCGGGAGCTACGAGCAGTACTTC. Translation: CASSLVQSGSYEQYF.

This clone has only one observation. This chain connects TRBV5-4 to TRBJ2-2, with D possibly TRBD1 on 6 matching bases. Trimming shortened V by 3 bases and J by 1 base, and 7 bases separated the two germline ends. This CDR3 is 14 amino acids long. The germline V gene has CDR1 SGHNT and CDR2 YYREEE (reference sequence). The CDR3 spells CASSWTENTGELFF. CDR3 sequence (DNA): TGTGCCAGCAGCTGGACAGAGAACACCGGGGAGCTGTTTTTT.

The chain employs TRBV28 and TRBJ2-7; 8 bases match TRBD2. The germline CDR1 and CDR2 sequences are MDHEN and SYDVKM. V gave up 5 bases and J gave up 6 bases; unmatched junction bases: 12. The CDR3 runs 15 residues. This chain's CDR3 is CASSPIGREELEQYF. CDR3 sequence (DNA): TGTGCCAGCAGTCCTATCGGGCGGGAGGAGCTCGAGCAGTACTTC.

The rearrangement joins TRBV7-9 to TRBJ2-7, with TRBD1 as a possible D gene (5 bases). In germline, CDR1 is SEHNR, CDR2 FQNEAQ (reference sequence). The CDR3 runs to 14 residues. V lost 5 bases, J lost 4 bases, and 15 bases lay in between. The CDR3 DNA is TGTGCCAGCAGCGTGGATCAGGGAAGGTACGAGCAGTACTTC. It codes for CASSVDQGRYEQYF.

This chain joins TRBV9 and TRBJ2-3; unclear D gene. The CDR3 loop spans 16 amino acids. Between the trimmed V and J ends, which lost 0 bases and 0 bases, there was a span of 11 bases. CDR1 and CDR2 (germline): SGDLS, YYNGEE. The CDR3 protein is CASSVGLAESTDTQYF. In DNA form, the CDR3 reads TGTGCCAGCAGCGTAGGGCTGGCGGAAAGCACAGATACGCAGTATTTT.

CDR3 amino acids: CASSRDSSLHLYGYTF. As DNA, the CDR3 is TGTGCCAGCAGCCGCGACAGCAGCCTCCACCTCTATGGCTACACCTTC. The genes are TRBV6-6 and TRBJ1-2, with D perhaps matching TRBD1 (5 bases). This CDR3 spans 16 amino acids. Germline V gene sequence: CDR1 MNHNY, CDR2 SVGAGI (reference sequence). Between the trimmed V and J ends, which lost 6 bases and 4 bases, there was a span of 21 bases.

The chain carries TRBV28 and TRBJ2-3, with 7 positions matching TRBD2. With 6 bases clipped from V and 6 bases from J, the junction kept 21 bases outside the gene matches. The CDR3 sequence is 18 residues long. Germline values: CDR1 MDHEN, CDR2 SYDVKM. CDR3 coding DNA: TGTGCCAGCAGCACACCGACTTCTAGCGGCCGAATTCAGGATACGCAGTATTTT. As protein: CASSTPTSSGRIQDTQYF.

Of note for this clone: The junction differs from germline at one of its ends, possibly a read error. V gene TRBV7-7 combines with J gene TRBJ2-5; TRBD2 aligns across 7 bases. CDR1 and CDR2 from the germline V gene are SSHAT and FNYEAQ (reference sequence). The CDR3 runs 15 residues. CDR3 loop: CASSLAGRAGETQYF. The DNA for the CDR3 is TGTGCTAGCAGCTTAGCTGGGAGGGCGGGGGAGACCCAGTACTTC.

The chain has TRBV2 and TRBJ2-3; D is undetermined. Germline V CDR1 and CDR2: SNHLY, FYNNEI. The CDR3 length is 16 residues. Deletions cut 3 bases from V and 0 bases from J, with 13 bases between. The CDR3 region has the DNA TGTGCCAGCAGTGACCCCCGGGTCCCTAGCACAGATACGCAGTATTTT. It codes for CASSDPRVPSTDTQYF.

The chain has TRBV6-5 and TRBJ1-6, with D hard to call. The CDR3 runs 14 residues. Germline V gives CDR1 MNHEY, CDR2 SVGAGI. V gave up 2 bases and J gave up 7 bases, with 9 bases separating them. CDR3 bases: TGTGCCAGCAGTTACAACCCGCGGAATTCACCCCTCCACTTT. It translates to CASSYNPRNSPLHF.

This clone came up once. The chain employs TRBV28 and TRBJ1-5, with 7 bases identical to TRBD1. There are 15 residues in the CDR3. The J segment lost 7 bases and the V segment lost 3 bases, leaving 9 bases of the junction unmatched. CDR1 MDHEN and CDR2 SYDVKM come from the germline V gene. This CDR3 reads CASSLDRGQGQPQHF. CDR3 sequence (DNA): TGTGCCAGCAGTTTGGATAGGGGGCAAGGGCAGCCCCAGCATTTT. Variable domain in full (rest from reference TRBV28 and TRBJ1-5): DVKVTQSSRYLVKRTGEKVFLECVQDMDHENMFWYRQDPGLGLRLIYFSYDVKMKEKGDIPEGYSVSREKKERFSLILESASTNQTSMYLCASSLDRGQGQPQHFGDGTRLSIL.

The CDR3 DNA follows: TGTGCCAGCAGTGAAGCACCGAGCTCCTACAATGAGCAGTTCTTC. Its protein is CASSEAPSSYNEQFF. V and J are TRBV2 and TRBJ2-1; D unresolved. The V gene lost 0 bases and the J gene lost 0 bases, with 6 bases spanning the gap. The CDR3 length is 15 residues. Germline CDR1 and CDR2: SNHLY and FYNNEI. Using reference TRBV2 and TRBJ2-1 for the parts outside the CDR3, the full variable domain is EPEVTQTPSHQVTQMGQEVILRCVPISNHLYFYWYRQILGQKVEFLVSFYNNEISEKSEIFDDQFSVERPDGSNFTLKIRSTKLEDSAMYFCASSEAPSSYNEQFFGPGTRLTVL.

The chain employs TRBV19 and TRBJ2-3, with 9 bases aligning to TRBD1. Losses at the gene ends were 2 bases for V and 3 bases for J; bases not matched to a gene: 3. The germline gives CDR1 LNHDA, CDR2 SQIVND (reference sequence). The length of the CDR3 is 15 residues. The CDR3 here is CASSIRDRVTDTQYF. DNA for the CDR3: TGTGCCAGTAGTATAAGGGACAGGGTGACAGATACGCAGTATTTT.